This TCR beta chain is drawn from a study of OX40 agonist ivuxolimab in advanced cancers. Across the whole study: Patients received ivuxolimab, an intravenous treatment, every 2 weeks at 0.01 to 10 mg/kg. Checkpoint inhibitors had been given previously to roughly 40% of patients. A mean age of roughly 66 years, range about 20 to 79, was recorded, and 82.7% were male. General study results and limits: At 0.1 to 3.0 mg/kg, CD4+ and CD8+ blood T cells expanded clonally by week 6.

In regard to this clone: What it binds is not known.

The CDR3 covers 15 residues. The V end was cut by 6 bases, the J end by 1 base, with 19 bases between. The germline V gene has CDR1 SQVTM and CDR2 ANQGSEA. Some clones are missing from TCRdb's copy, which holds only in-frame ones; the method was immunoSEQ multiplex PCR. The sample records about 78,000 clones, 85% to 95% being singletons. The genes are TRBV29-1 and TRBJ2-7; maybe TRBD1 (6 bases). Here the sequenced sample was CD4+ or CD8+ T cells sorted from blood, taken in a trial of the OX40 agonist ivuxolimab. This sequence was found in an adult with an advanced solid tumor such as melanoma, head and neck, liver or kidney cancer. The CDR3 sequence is CSVIRGSQGSYEQYF. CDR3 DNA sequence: TGCAGCGTGATAAGGGGAAGCCAGGGGTCCTACGAGCAGTACTTC.